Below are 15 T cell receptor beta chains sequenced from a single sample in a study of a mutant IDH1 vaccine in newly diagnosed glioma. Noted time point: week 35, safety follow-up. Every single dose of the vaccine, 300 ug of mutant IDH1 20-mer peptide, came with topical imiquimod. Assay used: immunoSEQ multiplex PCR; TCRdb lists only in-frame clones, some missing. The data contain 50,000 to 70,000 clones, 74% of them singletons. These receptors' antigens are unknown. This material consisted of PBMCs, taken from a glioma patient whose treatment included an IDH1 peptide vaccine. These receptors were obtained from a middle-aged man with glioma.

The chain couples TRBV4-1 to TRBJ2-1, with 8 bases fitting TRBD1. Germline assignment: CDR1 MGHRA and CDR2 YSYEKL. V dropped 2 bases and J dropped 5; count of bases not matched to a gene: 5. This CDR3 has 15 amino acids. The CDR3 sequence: CASSQYQGQDNEQFF. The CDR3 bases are TGCGCCAGCAGCCAATATCAGGGACAGGACAATGAGCAGTTCTTC.

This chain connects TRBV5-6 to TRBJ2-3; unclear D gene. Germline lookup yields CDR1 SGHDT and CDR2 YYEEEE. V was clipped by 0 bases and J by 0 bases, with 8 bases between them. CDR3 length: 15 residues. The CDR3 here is CASSLALDSTDTQYF. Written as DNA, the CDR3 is TGTGCCAGCAGCTTGGCCCTAGACAGCACAGATACGCAGTATTTT. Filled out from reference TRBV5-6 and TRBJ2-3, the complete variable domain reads DAGVTQSPTHLIKTRGQQVTLRCSPKSGHDTVSWYQQALGQGPQFIFQYYEEEERQRGNFPDRFSGHQFPNYSSELNVNALLLGDSALYLCASSLALDSTDTQYFGPGTRLTVL.

As DNA, the CDR3 is TGCGCCAGCAGCCAAGAGAGGAAGGGGGATGGCTACACCTTC. Its protein is CASSQERKGDGYTF. The chain carries TRBV4-1 and TRBJ1-2; perhaps TRBD1 as D (6 bases). This CDR3 contains 14 residues. The V gene lost 0 bases and the J gene lost 6 bases, with 11 bases spanning the gap. Looked up from germline, CDR1 is MGHRA and CDR2 is YSYEKL.

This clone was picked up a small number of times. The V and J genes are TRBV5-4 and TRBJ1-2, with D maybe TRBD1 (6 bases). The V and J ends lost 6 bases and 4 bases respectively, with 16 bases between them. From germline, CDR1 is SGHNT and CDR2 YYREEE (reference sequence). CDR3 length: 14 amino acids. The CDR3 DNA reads TGTGCCAGCACCGGGGACACCTACAGCTATGGCTACACCTTC. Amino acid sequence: CASTGDTYSYGYTF.

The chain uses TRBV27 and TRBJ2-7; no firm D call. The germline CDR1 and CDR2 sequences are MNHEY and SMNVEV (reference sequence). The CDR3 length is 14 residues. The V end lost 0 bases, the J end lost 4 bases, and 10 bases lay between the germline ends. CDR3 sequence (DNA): TGTGCCAGCAGTTTATCCCGGGTCCTTTACGAGCAGTACTTC. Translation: CASSLSRVLYEQYF.

Here the CDR3 DNA reads TGTGCCAGCAGCTTAGACACCAATCAGCCCCAGCATTTT. Protein sequence: CASSLDTNQPQHF. This chain joins TRBV7-9 and TRBJ1-5; D unclear. The V gene lost 1 base and the J gene lost 3 bases, with 4 bases spanning the gap. CDR1 and CDR2 from the germline V gene are SEHNR and FQNEAQ (reference sequence). This CDR3 is built from 13 residues.

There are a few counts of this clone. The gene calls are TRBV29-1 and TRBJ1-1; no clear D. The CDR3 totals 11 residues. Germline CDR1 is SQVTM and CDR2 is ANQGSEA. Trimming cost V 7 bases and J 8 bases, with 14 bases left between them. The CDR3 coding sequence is TGCAGCGGCTCGGGGAGCCGAGAAGCTTTCTTT. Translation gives CSGSGSREAFF. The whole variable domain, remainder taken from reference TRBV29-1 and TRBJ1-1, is SAVISQKPSRDICQRGTSLTIQCQVDSQVTMMFWYRQQPGQSLTLIATANQGSEATYESGFVIDKFPISRPNLTFSTLTVSNMSPEDSSIYLCSGSGSREAFFGQGTRLTVV.

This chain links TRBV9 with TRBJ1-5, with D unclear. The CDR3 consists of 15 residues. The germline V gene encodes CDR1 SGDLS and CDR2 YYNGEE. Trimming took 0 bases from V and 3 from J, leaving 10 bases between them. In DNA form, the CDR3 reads TGTGCCAGCAGCGTAGAAGGCAGGCTCAATCAGCCCCAGCATTTT. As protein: CASSVEGRLNQPQHF.

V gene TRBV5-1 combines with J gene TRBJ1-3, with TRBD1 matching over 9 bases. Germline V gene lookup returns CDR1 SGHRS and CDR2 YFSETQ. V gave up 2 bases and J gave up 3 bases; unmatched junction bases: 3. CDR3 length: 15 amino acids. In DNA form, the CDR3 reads TGCGCCAGCAGCTTCGACAGGGGGAGTGGAAACACCATATATTTT. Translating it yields CASSFDRGSGNTIYF.

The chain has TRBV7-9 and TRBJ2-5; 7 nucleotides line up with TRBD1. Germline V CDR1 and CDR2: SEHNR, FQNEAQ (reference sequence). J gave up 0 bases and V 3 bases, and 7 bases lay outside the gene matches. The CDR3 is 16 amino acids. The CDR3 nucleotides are TGTGCCAGCAGCTTCGTGAGGGGGCCTTACCAAGAGACCCAGTACTTC. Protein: CASSFVRGPYQETQYF.

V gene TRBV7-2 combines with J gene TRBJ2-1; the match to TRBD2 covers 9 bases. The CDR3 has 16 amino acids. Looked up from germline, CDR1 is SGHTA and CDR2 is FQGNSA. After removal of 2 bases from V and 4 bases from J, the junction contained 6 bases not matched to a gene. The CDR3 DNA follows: TGTGCCAGCAGCTTACAGGGTAGCGGGAGTTACAATGAGCAGTTCTTC. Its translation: CASSLQGSGSYNEQFF. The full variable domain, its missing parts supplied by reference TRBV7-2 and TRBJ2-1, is GAGVSQSPSNKVTEKGKDVELRCDPISGHTALYWYRQSLGQGLEFLIYFQGNSAPDKSGLPSDRFSAERTGGSVSTLTIQRTQQEDSAVYLCASSLQGSGSYNEQFFGPGTRLTVL.

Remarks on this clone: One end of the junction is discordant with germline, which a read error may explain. In nucleotides, the CDR3 is TGTGCTAGCAGCTTAAGCAGGAACACTGAAGCTTTCTTT. This sequence encodes CASSLSRNTEAFF. The chain couples TRBV7-7 to TRBJ1-1; D is unclear. Germline CDR1 and CDR2: SSHAT and FNYEAQ (reference sequence). The CDR3 is 13 residues long.

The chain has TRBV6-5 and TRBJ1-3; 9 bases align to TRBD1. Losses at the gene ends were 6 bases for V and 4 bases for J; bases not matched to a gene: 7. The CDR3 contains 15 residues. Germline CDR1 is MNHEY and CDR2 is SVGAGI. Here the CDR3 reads CASRNPGQGGNTIYF. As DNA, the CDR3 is TGTGCCAGCAGAAATCCGGGACAGGGCGGAAACACCATATATTTT.

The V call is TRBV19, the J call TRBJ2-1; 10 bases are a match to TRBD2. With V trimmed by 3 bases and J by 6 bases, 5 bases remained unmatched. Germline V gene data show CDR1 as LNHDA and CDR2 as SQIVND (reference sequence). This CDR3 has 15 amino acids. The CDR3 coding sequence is TGTGCCAGTAGTATGAATAGCGGGGGGTCCAATGAGCAGTTCTTC. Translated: CASSMNSGGSNEQFF.

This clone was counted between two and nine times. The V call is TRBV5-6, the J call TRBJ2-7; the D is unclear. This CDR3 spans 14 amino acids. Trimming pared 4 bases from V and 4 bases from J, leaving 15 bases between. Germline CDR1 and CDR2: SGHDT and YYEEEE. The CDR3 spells CASSLLNNPYEQYF. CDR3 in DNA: TGTGCCAGCAGCCTCCTAAACAATCCATACGAGCAGTACTTC.